These 21 T cell receptor beta chains were all obtained from the same sample, sequenced in a study of control samples from healthy donors and cancer patients. The method was immunoSEQ multiplex PCR; TCRdb's version includes in-frame clones alone and lacks a portion of them. This repertoire shows 140,000 to 150,000 clones, under 90% found once; its top ten account for about 4.9%. The sequencing sample was made of blood. All receptors come from a man aged 30-40 years in good health.

The chain employs TRBV24-1 and TRBJ2-1; D might be TRBD1 (6 bases). With 3 bases removed from V and 6 bases from J, the gap between germline ends came to 11 bases. Germline CDR1 reads KGHDR; CDR2 reads SFDVKD. CDR3 size: 14 residues. CDR3 bases: TGTGCCACCAGTGATGCCGGACAGCTCAATGAGCAGTTCTTC. This gives the protein CATSDAGQLNEQFF.

V is TRBV18 and J is TRBJ2-1; D unclear. The V and J ends lost 2 bases and 5 bases respectively, with 7 bases between them. Looked up from germline, CDR1 is KGHSH and CDR2 is LQKENI. The CDR3 length is 13 residues. This chain's CDR3 is CASSPGQDNEQFF. As DNA, the CDR3 is TGTGCCAGCTCACCAGGCCAGGACAATGAGCAGTTCTTC.

The rearrangement uses TRBV5-5 and TRBJ2-5; no clear D gene. In germline, CDR1 is SGHKS, CDR2 YYEKEE (reference sequence). V was clipped by 0 bases and J by 2 bases, with 2 bases between them. The CDR3 is made up of 12 amino acids. The CDR3, as DNA: TGTGCCAGCAGCTTGGCACAAGAGACCCAGTACTTC. It is translated as CASSLAQETQYF.

This sequence joins TRBV12-3 or TRBV12-4 and TRBJ1-2, with a possible D match to TRBD1 (6 bases). CDR3 length: 11 residues. Trimming removed 5 bases from V and 8 bases from J, with 9 bases in between. The CDR3 DNA reads as TGTGCCAGCAGTCTGGACAGAGGCTACACCTTC. Protein sequence: CASSLDRGYTF.

On this clone itself: Other DNA sequences of this sample code for an identical CDR3. The chain is built from TRBV7-9 and TRBJ1-1; a weak D match, TRBD1 (6 bases). In germline, CDR1 is SEHNR, CDR2 FQNEAQ (reference sequence). This CDR3 has 14 amino acids. V was pared by 1 base and J by 4 bases, with 10 bases between. CDR3 in amino acids: CASSLEGVVTEAFF. CDR3 coding DNA: TGTGCCAGCAGCTTAGAGGGGGTGGTCACTGAAGCTTTCTTT. Full variable domain (missing parts from reference TRBV7-9 and TRBJ1-1): DTGVSQNPRHKITKRGQNVTFRCDPISEHNRLYWYRQTLGQGPEFLTYFQNEAQLEKSRLLSDRFSAERPKGSFSTLEIQRTEQGDSAMYLCASSLEGVVTEAFFGQGTRLTVV.

The genes are TRBV6-2 or TRBV6-3 and TRBJ1-2; 10 bases are a match to TRBD1. In germline, CDR1 is MNHEY, CDR2 SVGEGT. Trimming cost V 0 bases and J 3 bases; bases outside gene matches: 4. The CDR3 contains 16 residues. In DNA, the CDR3 is TGTGCCAGCAGTTACTCGCGGGACAGGGGAGACTATGGCTACACCTTC. Translating it yields CASSYSRDRGDYGYTF.

This chain uses TRBV6-2 or TRBV6-3 with TRBJ2-1; D gene ambiguous. V lost 5 bases and J 6 bases, leaving 14 bases between the germline ends. The CDR3 covers 14 residues. Germline V gene lookup returns CDR1 MNHEY and CDR2 SVGEGT. The CDR3 reads CASSQAPRTNEQFF. Written as DNA, the CDR3 is TGTGCCAGCAGTCAGGCGCCACGGACCAATGAGCAGTTCTTC.

The CDR3: CASSLGTERNSPLHF. The CDR3 nucleotides read TGTGCCAGCAGCTTAGGGACAGAGAGGAATTCACCCCTCCACTTT. The J gene is TRBJ1-6, the V gene TRBV7-2; D perhaps matches TRBD1 (6 bases). Germline-derived CDR1 and CDR2 are SGHTA and FQGNSA. This CDR3 contains 15 residues. Trimming removed 1 base from V and 7 bases from J, with 11 bases in between.

CDR3 coding DNA: TGCGCCAGCAGCCGGGGACAGTGGCCCGGGGAGCTGTTTTTT. The encoded protein is CASSRGQWPGELFF. This chain connects TRBV5-1 to TRBJ2-2, with 7 bases that match TRBD1. J was trimmed by 6 bases and V by 4 bases; bases with no gene match: 6. The CDR3 is 14 amino acids. Germline V CDR1 and CDR2: SGHRS, YFSETQ.

CDR3 coding DNA: TGTGCCAGTGCTGGGACTAGCGGGTCCTACGAGCAGTACTTC. The encoded protein is CASAGTSGSYEQYF. The rearrangement links TRBV6-5 to TRBJ2-7; the match to TRBD2 covers 12 bases. The trim removed 9 bases at V and 1 base at J, leaving 4 bases unmatched. Germline V gene lookup returns CDR1 MNHEY and CDR2 SVGAGI. This CDR3 has 14 amino acids.

This rearrangement joins TRBV7-3 to TRBJ2-2; D is undetermined. The CDR3 totals 15 residues. Germline CDR1 SGHTA, CDR2 FQGTGA. Trimming removed 3 bases at V and 1 base at J, with 9 bases between. CDR3 amino acids: CASSFLSGNTGELFF. For the CDR3, the DNA is TGTGCCAGCAGCTTTCTTTCCGGGAACACCGGGGAGCTGTTTTTT.

V usage is TRBV9 and J usage is TRBJ2-1, with no clear D. Trimming stripped 2 bases from V and 8 bases from J, with 5 bases between. There are 11 residues in the CDR3. Germline lookup yields CDR1 SGDLS and CDR2 YYNGEE. CDR3 in DNA: TGTGCCAGCAGCGTGGGGTATGAGCAGTTCTTC. Protein: CASSVGYEQFF.

The rearrangement uses TRBV6-2 or TRBV6-3 and TRBJ1-4; 7 bases match TRBD1. Germline V gives CDR1 MNHEY, CDR2 SVGEGT. The CDR3 has 15 amino acids. V lost 6 bases, J lost 5 bases, and 9 bases stayed unmatched. The CDR3 nucleotides are TGTGCCAGCAGCAAACTCGGGACAGCGAATGAAAAACTGTTTTTT. It codes for CASSKLGTANEKLFF.

This clone is a singleton in its sample. The rearrangement joins TRBV19 to TRBJ2-7; 8 bases align to TRBD1. V dropped 6 bases and J dropped 5; count of bases not matched to a gene: 21. The CDR3 length is 18 residues. Germline CDR1 LNHDA, CDR2 SQIVND (reference sequence). CDR3 loop: CASSLEPGTGSRRHEQYF. DNA of the CDR3: TGTGCCAGTAGCCTAGAACCGGGGACAGGCAGTAGACGACACGAGCAGTACTTC.

This chain uses TRBV19 with TRBJ2-1, with no clear D. CDR1 is LNHDA and CDR2 is SQIVND in the germline V gene (reference sequence). V was pared by 3 bases and J by 0 bases, with 9 bases between. The CDR3 covers 15 residues. CDR3 bases: TGTGCCAGTAGTATGGGCTGGAGCTCCTACAATGAGCAGTTCTTC. Protein sequence: CASSMGWSSYNEQFF.

Only one count was recorded for this clone. V gene TRBV6-5 combines with J gene TRBJ2-6, with no clear D. Trimming removed 8 bases at V and 0 bases at J, with 8 bases between. The CDR3 extends over 14 amino acids. Germline assignment: CDR1 MNHEY and CDR2 SVGAGI. DNA for the CDR3: TGTGCCAGCCGTATAAACTCTGGGGCCAACGTCCTGACTTTC. Translated, it gives CASRINSGANVLTF.

V gene TRBV15 combines with J gene TRBJ2-2, with 7 bases identical to TRBD2. CDR1 and CDR2 (germline): LNHNV, YYDKDF (reference sequence). This CDR3 has 16 residues. Trimming at V came to 2 bases and at J to 8 bases, leaving 11 bases not matched to a gene. CDR3 bases: TGTGCCACCAGCAGATCTTTCGGACTAGGATCTGGGGAGCTGTTTTTT. Translation gives CATSRSFGLGSGELFF.

The chain joins TRBV29-1 to TRBJ1-1, with no clear D. Germline values: CDR1 SQVTM, CDR2 ANQGSEA. This CDR3 contains 14 residues. The V gene lost 8 bases and the J gene lost 4 bases, with 20 bases spanning the gap. The CDR3 region is CSTRGDKWITEAFF. DNA of the CDR3: TGCAGCACGCGTGGTGACAAGTGGATCACTGAAGCTTTCTTT.

The chain combines TRBV24-1 with TRBJ2-7; TRBD1 agrees at 10 bases. Trimming at V came to 6 bases and at J to 6 bases, leaving 7 bases not matched to a gene. Germline V gene lookup returns CDR1 KGHDR and CDR2 SFDVKD. The CDR3 is 14 residues long. The CDR3 coding sequence is TGTGCCACCAGTAAGAAGGGACAGGGGAGCGAGCAGTACTTC. As protein: CATSKKGQGSEQYF.

This clone has just a few counts. The chain links TRBV6-6 to TRBJ1-5; maybe TRBD1 (6 bases). The germline V gene encodes CDR1 MNHNY and CDR2 SVGAGI (reference sequence). V lost 6 bases and J 9 bases, leaving 21 bases between the germline ends. The CDR3 length is 15 residues. The CDR3 DNA is TGTGCCAGCAGGATGGACGGTGGGGGCCCAGGGCCCCAGCATTTT. Its translation: CASRMDGGGPGPQHF.

The CDR3 nucleotides read TGTGCCAGTAGTTGGGATAATCGGGGCGAGCAGTACTTC. Protein: CASSWDNRGEQYF. This chain joins TRBV19 and TRBJ2-7; tentatively, D is TRBD2 (5 bases). CDR3 length equals 13 residues. V lost 5 bases and J lost 6, with 14 bases in between. Germline CDR1 reads LNHDA; CDR2 reads SQIVND (reference sequence).